The entry that follows covers one TCR beta chain sequence. This clone was recorded a few times. This receptor's antigen is unknown. Nothing much larger sits one base from this clone, and base qualities are not available. These data come from a study of T cells in localized non-small cell lung cancer (dated by TCRdb to 2018 to 2020). Describing the broader study: The study analyzed T cell repertoires of about 230 early-stage NSCLC patients, comparing tumors and uninvolved tumor-adjacent lungs. The cohort consisted of 200 to 250 treatment-naive NSCLC patients whose localized lung tumors had been resected. Of the NSCLC patients, 120 to 150 were male and 107 were female, and the mean age was approximately 64 years. What the work shows at the level of the full study, not this receptor alone: Uninvolved tumor-adjacent lung showed the highest T cell clonality, higher than tumor, which suggests more focused antigenic responses in the adjacent lung. Longer overall survival was associated with higher T cell density in blood, whereas shorter survival was associated with higher clonality in adjacent lung. Because multi-region tumor sequencing was not done, intratumor heterogeneity could not be ruled out. Because the study design was exploratory, TCR variables were selected using unadjusted p-values without false-discovery rate correction. A median of roughly 60 of the top 100 tumor clones were detected in paired uninvolved adjacent lung, and some 29 of these tumor clones were also found among the top 100 clones of the paired uninvolved adjacent lung.

TCR beta CDR3 regions were sequenced from DNA using the immunoSEQ Assay. The paper's processing steps were these. To compute T cell density, TCR beta template counts were normalized to usable DNA, which was estimated by amplifying housekeeping genes. Using the preseqR package, richness was estimated by extrapolating to 120,000 templates for tissue samples and 400,000 templates for PBMC samples. Clonality was defined as one minus Pielou's evenness. To identify tissue-enriched TCRs, differential abundance testing was run on productive amino-acid clonotypes with a minimum total count of 5 and an alpha of 0.1. The Jaccard Index and the Morisita Overlap Index were used to quantify repertoire overlap between compartments. GLIPH grouped TCR beta CDR3s together with public tetramer-defined viral CDR3s, and a viral motif had to include at least three viral sequences and show V-gene enrichment. TCRdb took this table from immuneACCESS and kept in-frame rearrangements with V and J called. Such tables lack part of the clones; where checked against another copy, unresolved V genes explain under half of the gap, and the rest is unexplained. The V and J calls and the clone size are those of that table, but D and trimming were determined from the DNA. The sample table holds around 100,000 clones, of which approximately 88% were seen once. The top ten hold about 16% of the sample.

At diagnosis, tumor, uninvolved tumor-adjacent lung and peripheral blood were collected and then preserved as a mix of FFPE and fresh-frozen material. For TCR repertoire profiling, blood samples were analyzed as peripheral blood mononuclear cells. The receptor comes from a man aged 35-69 years with stage I squamous cell lung carcinoma. Sample: peripheral blood, taken before any cancer treatment.

The CDR3 reads CAVREPRGKLFF. Read as DNA, the sequence is TGTGCCGTCAGGGAGCCTCGGGGAAAACTGTTTTTT. The chain is assembled from TRBV6-1 and TRBJ1-4; matching of 5 bases hints at TRBD1 as the D gene. The germline ends are 17 bases apart after V is trimmed by 11 bases and J by 10 bases. Reading the germline V gene gives CDR1 MNHNS and CDR2 SASEGT. The cysteine opens and the phenylalanine closes a CDR3 of 12 amino acids. Only the CDR3 DNA is retained, 36 bases long and in frame from the first base.